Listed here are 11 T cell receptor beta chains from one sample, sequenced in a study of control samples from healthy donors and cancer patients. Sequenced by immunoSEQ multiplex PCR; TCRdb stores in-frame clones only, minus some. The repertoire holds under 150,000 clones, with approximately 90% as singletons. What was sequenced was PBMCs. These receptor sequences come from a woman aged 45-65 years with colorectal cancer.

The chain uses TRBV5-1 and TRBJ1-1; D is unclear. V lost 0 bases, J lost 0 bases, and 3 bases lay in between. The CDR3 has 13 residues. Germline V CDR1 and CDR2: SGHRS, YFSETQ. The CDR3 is CASSLAVNTEAFF. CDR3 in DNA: TGCGCCAGCAGCTTGGCAGTGAACACTGAAGCTTTCTTT.

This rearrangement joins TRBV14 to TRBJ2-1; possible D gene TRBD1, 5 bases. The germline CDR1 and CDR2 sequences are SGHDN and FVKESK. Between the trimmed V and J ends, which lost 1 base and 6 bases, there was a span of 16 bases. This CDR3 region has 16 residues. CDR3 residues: CASSQVGQGPRNEQFF. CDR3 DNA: TGTGCCAGCAGCCAAGTGGGGCAGGGCCCCCGCAATGAGCAGTTCTTC.

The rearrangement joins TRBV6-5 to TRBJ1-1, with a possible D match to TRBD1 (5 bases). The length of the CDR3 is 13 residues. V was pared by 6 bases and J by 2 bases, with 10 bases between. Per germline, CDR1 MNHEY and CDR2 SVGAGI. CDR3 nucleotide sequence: TGTGCCAGCAGCAGGACACTTAACACTGAAGCTTTCTTT. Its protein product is CASSRTLNTEAFF.

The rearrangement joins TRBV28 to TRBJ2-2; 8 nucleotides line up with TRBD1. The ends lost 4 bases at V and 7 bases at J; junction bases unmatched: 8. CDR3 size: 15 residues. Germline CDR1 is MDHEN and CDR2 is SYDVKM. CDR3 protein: CASSSPSGGHGELFF. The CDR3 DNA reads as TGTGCCAGCAGTTCCCCCTCAGGGGGCCACGGGGAGCTGTTTTTT.

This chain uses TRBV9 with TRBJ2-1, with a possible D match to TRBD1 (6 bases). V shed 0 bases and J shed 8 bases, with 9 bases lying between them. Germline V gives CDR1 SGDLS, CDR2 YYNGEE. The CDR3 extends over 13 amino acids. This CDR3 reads CASSVEGVHEQFF. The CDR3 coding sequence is TGTGCCAGCAGCGTAGAGGGGGTACATGAGCAGTTCTTC.

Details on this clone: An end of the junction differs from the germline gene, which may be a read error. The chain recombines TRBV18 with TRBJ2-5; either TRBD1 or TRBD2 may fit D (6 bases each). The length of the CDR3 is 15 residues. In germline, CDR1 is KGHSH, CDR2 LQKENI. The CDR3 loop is CASSPSLGGQKTQYF. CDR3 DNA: TGTGCCAGCTCACCCTCCTTGGGGGGCCAAAAGACCCAGTACTTC.

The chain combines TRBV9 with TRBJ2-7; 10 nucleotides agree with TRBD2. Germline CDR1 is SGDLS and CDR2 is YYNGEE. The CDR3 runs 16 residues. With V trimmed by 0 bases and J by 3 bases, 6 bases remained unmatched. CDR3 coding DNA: TGTGCCAGCAGCGTAGCTCCTAGCGGGGGTTACTACGAGCAGTACTTC. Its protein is CASSVAPSGGYYEQYF.

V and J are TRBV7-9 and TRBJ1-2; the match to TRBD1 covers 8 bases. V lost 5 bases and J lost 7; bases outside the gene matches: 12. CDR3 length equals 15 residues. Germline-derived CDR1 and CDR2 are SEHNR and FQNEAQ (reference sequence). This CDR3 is CASSLDGQGGGGYTF. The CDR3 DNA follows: TGTGCCAGCAGCCTTGACGGACAGGGAGGTGGTGGCTACACCTTC.

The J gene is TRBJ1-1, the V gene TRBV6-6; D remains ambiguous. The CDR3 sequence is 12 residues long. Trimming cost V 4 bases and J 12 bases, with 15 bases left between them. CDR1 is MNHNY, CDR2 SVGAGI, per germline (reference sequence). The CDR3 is CASSSPGLRPFF. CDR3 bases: TGTGCCAGCAGTTCCCCGGGTCTCAGGCCTTTCTTT.

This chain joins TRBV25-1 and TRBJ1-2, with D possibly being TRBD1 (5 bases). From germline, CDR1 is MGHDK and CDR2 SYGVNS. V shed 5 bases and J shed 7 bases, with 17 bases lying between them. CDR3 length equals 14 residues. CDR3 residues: CASSMFGVGAGYTF. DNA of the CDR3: TGTGCCAGCAGTATGTTTGGGGTCGGGGCTGGCTACACCTTC.

For the CDR3, the DNA is TGTGCCAGCAGTGGTCAAGCCAACGTCCTGACTTTC. It is translated as CASSGQANVLTF. The J gene is TRBJ2-6, the V gene TRBV25-1; D gene uncertain. Deletions cut 4 bases from V and 7 bases from J, with 5 bases between. The CDR3 extends over 12 amino acids. Looked up from germline, CDR1 is MGHDK and CDR2 is SYGVNS.